This entry features one TCR beta chain sequence. These data are taken from a study of blood T cell repertoires in COVID-19. V lost 6 bases and J lost 0, with 8 bases in between. CDR1 is SNHLY and CDR2 is FYNNEI in the germline V gene. This CDR3 spans 14 amino acids. In the original analysis: Amplification with reference gene primers provided the estimates of nucleated cell counts. Sequencing used immunoSEQ multiplex PCR; TCRdb keeps in-frame clones, though not all of them. Clone size and the V and J calls come from that table; the DNA yielded D and trimming. The data show 300,000 to 350,000 clones, 80% to 95% seen once. The Seattle patients joined while their infection was active and were tracked longitudinally afterward.

The sequence came from a woman aged 25 to 39 with COVID-19, enrolled during active disease. Sequencing input: peripheral blood. The V call is TRBV2, the J call TRBJ2-2, with D hard to call. The chain's CDR3 is CASRRLANTGELFF. CDR3 in DNA: TGTGCCAGCAGACGGCTAGCGAACACCGGGGAGCTGTTTTTT.